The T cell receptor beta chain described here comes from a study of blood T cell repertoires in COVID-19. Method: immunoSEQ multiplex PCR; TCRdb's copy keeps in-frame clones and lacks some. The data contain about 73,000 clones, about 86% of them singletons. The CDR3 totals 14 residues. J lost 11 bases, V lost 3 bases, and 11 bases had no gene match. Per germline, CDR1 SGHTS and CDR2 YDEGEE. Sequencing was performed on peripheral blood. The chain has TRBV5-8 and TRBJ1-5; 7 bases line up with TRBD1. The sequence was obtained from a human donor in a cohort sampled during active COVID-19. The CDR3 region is CASSSGQPSTTQHF. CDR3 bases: TGTGCCAGCAGCTCGGGACAGCCGTCGACGACCCAGCATTTT.